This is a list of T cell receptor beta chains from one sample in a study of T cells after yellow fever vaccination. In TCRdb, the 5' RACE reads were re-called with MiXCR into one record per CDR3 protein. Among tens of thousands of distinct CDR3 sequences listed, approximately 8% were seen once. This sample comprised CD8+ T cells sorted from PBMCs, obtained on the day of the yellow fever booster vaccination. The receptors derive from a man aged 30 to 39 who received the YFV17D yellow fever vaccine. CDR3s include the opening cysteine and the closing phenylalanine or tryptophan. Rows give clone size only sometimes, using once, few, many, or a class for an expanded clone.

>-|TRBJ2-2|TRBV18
CASSPLTGAGELFF
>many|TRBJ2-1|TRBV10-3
CAIGHVGYNEQFF
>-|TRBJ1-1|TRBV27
CASSLSSRGAKAFF
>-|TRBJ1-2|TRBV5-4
CATSGPNYGYTF
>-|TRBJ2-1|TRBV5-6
CASSFPAGSNEQFF
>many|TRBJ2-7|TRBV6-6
CASATGMRNEQYF
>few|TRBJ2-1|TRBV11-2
CASSPLARGLALSYNEQFF
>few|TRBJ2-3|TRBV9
CASSVAAGSPDTQYF
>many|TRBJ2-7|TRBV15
CATSRDEGLTGREQYF
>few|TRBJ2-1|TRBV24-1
CAISGQSYNEQFF
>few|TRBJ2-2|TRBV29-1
CSTLSLGELFF
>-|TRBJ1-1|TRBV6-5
CASRFTGQLNTEAFF
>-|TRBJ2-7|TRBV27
CASSFSMDSYEQYF